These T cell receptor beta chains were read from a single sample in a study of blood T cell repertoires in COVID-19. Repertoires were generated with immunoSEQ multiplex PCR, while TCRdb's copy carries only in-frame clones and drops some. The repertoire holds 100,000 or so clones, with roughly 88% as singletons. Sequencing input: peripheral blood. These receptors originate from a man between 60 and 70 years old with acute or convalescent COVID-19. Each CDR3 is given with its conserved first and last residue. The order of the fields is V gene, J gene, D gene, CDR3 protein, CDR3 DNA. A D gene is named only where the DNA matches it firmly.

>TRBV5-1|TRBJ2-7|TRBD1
CASSPTSTGDYEQYF
TGCGCCAGCAGTCCTACTTCTACAGGGGATTACGAGCAGTACTTC
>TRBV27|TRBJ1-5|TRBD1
CASSSTSGGSTHQPQHF
TGTGCCAGCAGTTCGACTTCAGGGGGCTCAACCCATCAGCCCCAGCATTTT
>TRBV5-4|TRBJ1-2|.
CASSSNNYGYTF
TGTGCCAGCAGCAGCAATAACTATGGCTACACCTTC
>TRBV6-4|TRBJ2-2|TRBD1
CASSSQGAVNTGELFF
TGTGCCAGCAGTTCCCAGGGGGCAGTTAACACCGGGGAGCTGTTTTTT
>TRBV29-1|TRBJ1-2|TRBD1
CSVDLRTGGNGYTF
TGCAGCGTGGACCTAAGGACAGGTGGGAATGGCTACACCTTC
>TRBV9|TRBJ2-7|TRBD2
CASSGGLAGWEQYF
TGTGCCAGCAGCGGGGGACTAGCGGGTTGGGAGCAGTACTTC
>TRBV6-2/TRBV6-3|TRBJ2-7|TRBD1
CASSYLTGFSSYEQYF
TGTGCCAGCAGTTACTTGACAGGGTTCTCCTCCTACGAGCAGTACTTC
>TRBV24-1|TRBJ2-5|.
CATSVLTSGTQYF
TGTGCCACCAGTGTCCTAACATCAGGGACCCAGTACTTC
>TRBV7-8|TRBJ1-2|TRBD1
CASTPGQGFYGYTF
TGTGCCAGCACCCCGGGACAGGGGTTCTATGGCTACACCTTC
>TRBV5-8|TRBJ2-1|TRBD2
CASSLLGSGINEQFF
TGTGCCAGCAGCTTGTTGGGTAGCGGGATCAATGAGCAGTTCTTC
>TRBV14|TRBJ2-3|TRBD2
CASSARTSLRTDTQYF
TGTGCCAGCAGCGCCCGGACTAGCCTAAGAACAGATACGCAGTATTTT
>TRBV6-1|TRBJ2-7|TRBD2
CASSEREGKQYF
TGTGCCAGCAGTGAGCGGGAGGGTAAGCAGTACTTC
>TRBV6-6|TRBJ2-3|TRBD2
CASSGGGADTQYF
TGTGCCAGCAGCGGGGGGGGAGCAGATACGCAGTATTTT
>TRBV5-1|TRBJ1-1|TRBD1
CASSFRQGSTEAFF
TGCGCCAGCAGCTTCAGACAGGGGTCCACTGAAGCTTTCTTT
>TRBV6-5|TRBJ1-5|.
CASSSNRDNQPQHF
TGTGCCAGCAGTTCGAACAGGGACAATCAGCCCCAGCATTTT
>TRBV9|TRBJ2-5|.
CASSASLGGEETQYF
TGTGCCAGCAGCGCTTCTCTGGGAGGAGAAGAGACCCAGTACTTC
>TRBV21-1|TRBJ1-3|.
CASSKATGSSGNTIYF
TGTGCCAGCAGCAAAGCCACAGGGAGCTCTGGAAACACCATATATTTT
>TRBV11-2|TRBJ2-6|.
CASSLVGGIASSGANVLTF
TGTGCCAGCAGCTTAGTAGGAGGGATAGCGAGCTCTGGGGCCAACGTCCTGACTTTC